The 32 T cell receptor beta chains reported below all come from one sample, sequenced in a study of T-cell memory formation after mild COVID-19. TCRdb re-called the 5' RACE reads through MiXCR, storing one row per CDR3 protein. The sample yields about 140,000 distinct CDR3 sequences, 13% to 15% seen once. Sequencing was carried out using PBMCs or a T cell subset sorted from them (not recorded which). These receptors originate from an adult woman who had mild COVID-19 (a few samples of this study predate the infection). Cell type and time point are not known.

This clonotype has more than one count but fewer than ten. CDR3 loop: CASSLDRTSAYEQYF. CDR3 nucleotides: TGTGCCAGCAGCTTAGACCGGACTAGCGCCTACGAGCAGTACTTC. The chain employs TRBV11-1 and TRBJ2-7; 9 nucleotides line up with TRBD2. The V segment lost 1 base and the J segment 2 bases; nucleotides outside the gene matches: 3. The germline V gene encodes CDR1 SGHAT and CDR2 FQDESV (reference sequence). The CDR3 runs 15 residues.

The chain uses TRBV19 and TRBJ2-1; no definite D call. CDR3 length: 13 amino acids. CDR1 and CDR2 (germline): LNHDA, SQIVND (reference sequence). V dropped 0 bases and J dropped 8 bases, with 8 bases sitting between them. The CDR3 DNA sequence: TGTGCCAGTAGTATAGATACAGAGGATGAGCAGTTCTTC. Its protein is CASSIDTEDEQFF.

This clonotype occurred a few times. The chain has TRBV15 and TRBJ1-5; the D gene is possibly TRBD1 (6 bases). This CDR3 is 14 amino acids long. Trimming took off 3 bases at V and 5 bases at J, with 11 bases between the two ends. Germline values: CDR1 LNHNV, CDR2 YYDKDF (reference sequence). CDR3 DNA: TGTGCCACCAGCAGTACCAGGGGACATCAGCCCCAGCATTTT. This codes for CATSSTRGHQPQHF.

The rearrangement links TRBV5-6 to TRBJ2-1; TRBD1 is a possible D gene (5 bases). V lost 10 bases to trimming and J lost 2 bases, with 16 bases between them. Germline V gives CDR1 SGHDT, CDR2 YYEEEE. This CDR3 comprises 14 residues. The CDR3 loop is CASNGLGAYNEQFF. CDR3 coding DNA: TGTGCCTCGAATGGTTTAGGGGCCTACAATGAGCAGTTCTTC.

This clonotype was found many times. The chain uses TRBV13 and TRBJ2-1; TRBD2 matches 9 bases. Germline loops: CDR1 PRHDT, CDR2 FYEKMQ (reference sequence). The J segment lost 6 bases and the V segment lost 0 bases, leaving 18 bases of the junction unmatched. The CDR3 has 20 residues. In DNA form, the CDR3 reads TGTGCCAGCAGCTTAGGTCCCTCCTCCCTGTTAGGGCGGGAGGGCAATGAGCAGTTCTTC. Its translation: CASSLGPSSLLGREGNEQFF.

This clonotype was counted between two and nine times. This chain joins TRBV4-3 and TRBJ1-2; D is ambiguous. This CDR3 contains 15 residues. Germline V gives CDR1 LGHNA, CDR2 YSLEER. V lost 0 bases and J 4 bases, leaving 12 bases between the germline ends. CDR3 sequence (DNA): TGCGCCAGCAGCCAAGATAGCACAGTCCCCTATGGCTACACCTTC. Translating it yields CASSQDSTVPYGYTF.

The V and J genes are TRBV24-1 and TRBJ2-1, with a tentative D call TRBD2 (6 bases). The CDR3 consists of 13 residues. Trimming removed 0 bases at V and 12 bases at J, with 11 bases between. The germline V gene has CDR1 KGHDR and CDR2 SFDVKD. Here the CDR3 reads CATSDLYAGMQFF. CDR3 nucleotides: TGTGCCACCAGTGATTTGTATGCGGGAATGCAGTTCTTC.

This clonotype has a handful of counts. The chain joins TRBV6-6 to TRBJ1-1; a weak D match, TRBD1 (6 bases). This CDR3 is 14 amino acids long. Germline V CDR1 and CDR2: MNHNY, SVGAGI (reference sequence). Trimming left V 2 bases short and J 7 bases short, with 14 bases between. The CDR3 coding sequence is TGTGCCAGCAGTTACCTGGACAGTAGAGATGAAGCTTTCTTT. Amino acid sequence: CASSYLDSRDEAFF.

Only a few counts were recorded for this clonotype. The chain carries TRBV29-1 and TRBJ2-7; 11 positions agree with TRBD1. Germline loops: CDR1 SQVTM, CDR2 ANQGSEA. The V gene end was trimmed by 6 bases and the J gene end by 0 bases; junction bases not matched to a gene: 1. The CDR3 loop spans 13 amino acids. The DNA for the CDR3 is TGCAGCGTCGGGACAGGGGGCTCCTACGAGCAGTACTTC. This translates into CSVGTGGSYEQYF.

The rearrangement uses TRBV27 and TRBJ2-1; no reliable D call. The CDR3 runs to 13 residues. Trimming took 5 bases from V and 5 from J, leaving 10 bases between them. Germline CDR1 is MNHEY and CDR2 is SMNVEV (reference sequence). Here the CDR3 reads CASSPQHHNEQFF. The CDR3 nucleotides are TGTGCCAGCAGTCCCCAGCATCACAATGAGCAGTTCTTC.

V and J are TRBV13 and TRBJ1-2; D is undetermined. The CDR3 is made up of 17 amino acids. Trimming took off 3 bases at V and 2 bases at J, with 19 bases between the two ends. CDR1 is PRHDT and CDR2 is FYEKMQ in the germline V gene (reference sequence). The CDR3 is CASSFPSGPRENYGYTF. For the CDR3, the DNA is TGTGCCAGCAGCTTTCCGTCCGGGCCAAGAGAGAACTATGGCTACACCTTC.

Only a few counts were recorded for this clonotype. The chain couples TRBV7-9 to TRBJ2-3, with D hard to call. There are 14 residues in the CDR3. Germline loops: CDR1 SEHNR, CDR2 FQNEAQ (reference sequence). V was trimmed by 3 bases and J by 0 bases, leaving 7 bases between them. In nucleotides, the CDR3 is TGTGCCAGCAGCTTCCAGATTAGCACAGATACGCAGTATTTT. Translated: CASSFQISTDTQYF.

The genes are TRBV7-9 and TRBJ1-1; D gene uncertain. The CDR3 covers 10 residues. Germline V lookup: CDR1 SEHNR, CDR2 FQNEAQ (reference sequence). Between the trimmed V and J ends, which lost 5 bases and 11 bases, there was a span of 9 bases. CDR3 DNA sequence: TGTGCCAGCAGCCCTAACGAGGCTTTCTTT. Protein product: CASSPNEAFF.

In its sample, this clonotype was seen a few times. The chain combines TRBV6-5 with TRBJ2-7, with D possibly matching TRBD2 (5 bases). Deletions cut 0 bases from V and 0 bases from J, with 12 bases between. The CDR3 is made up of 16 amino acids. CDR1 and CDR2 from the germline V gene are MNHEY and SVGAGI. The CDR3 here is CASSYSIRGPSYEQYF. CDR3 coding DNA: TGTGCCAGCAGTTACTCGATTCGGGGTCCCTCCTACGAGCAGTACTTC.

The rearrangement joins TRBV7-9 to TRBJ2-7; the D gene could be TRBD1 or TRBD2 (5 bases each). CDR1 is SEHNR, CDR2 FQNEAQ, per germline (reference sequence). The CDR3 contains 14 residues. V was trimmed by 4 bases and J by 4 bases, leaving 14 bases between them. This chain's CDR3 is CASSSLGRMYEQYF. For the CDR3, the DNA is TGTGCCAGCAGCTCTCTGGGACGTATGTACGAGCAGTACTTC.

V and J are TRBV24-1 and TRBJ2-1; TRBD2 aligns across 8 bases. Germline CDR1 and CDR2: KGHDR and SFDVKD. This CDR3 spans 16 amino acids. V lost 0 bases to trimming and J lost 7 bases; unmatched junction nucleotides: 7. The CDR3 protein is CATSDLFSGATNEQFF. CDR3 bases: TGTGCCACCAGTGATTTGTTTAGCGGGGCCACTAATGAGCAGTTCTTC.

With regard to this clonotype: One end of the junction does not line up with germline, which may come from a read error. The V call is TRBV11-3, the J call TRBJ2-3, with no clear D. The CDR3 runs 16 residues. Per the germline V gene, CDR1 is SGHNT and CDR2 is YENEEA. The DNA for the CDR3 is TGTGCCAGCACCTTAGTCGGCGCAGAGACTCTGGATACGCAGTATTTT. Translating gives CASTLVGAETLDTQYF.

In nucleotides, the CDR3 is TGTGCCAGCAGCGTAGAGAGCGGGGGCGGCGAGACCCAGTACTTC. Its protein is CASSVESGGGETQYF. This chain connects TRBV9 to TRBJ2-5, with TRBD2 matching over 8 bases. The germline V gene has CDR1 SGDLS and CDR2 YYNGEE. The CDR3 has 15 amino acids. Unmatched junction bases numbered 6, after V lost 0 bases and J lost 5 bases.

V usage is TRBV12-3 or TRBV12-4 and J usage is TRBJ1-1; the D is unclear. CDR3 size: 12 residues. V shed 5 bases and J shed 3 bases, with 7 bases lying between them. The CDR3 here is CASSQWDTEAFF. CDR3 in DNA: TGTGCCAGCAGTCAGTGGGACACTGAAGCTTTCTTT.

As DNA, the CDR3 is TGTGCCAGCAGCTTAGCGCCGTGGGAGCAGTACTTC. This sequence encodes CASSLAPWEQYF. This sequence joins TRBV7-2 and TRBJ2-7; D not resolved. Per the germline V gene, CDR1 is SGHTA and CDR2 is FQGNSA. This CDR3 has 12 residues. The ends were cut back, 0 bases at V and 7 bases at J, with 7 bases in the middle.

This clonotype has a handful of counts. The CDR3 coding sequence is TGTGCCAGCAGCTGGGACAGGGGGTCCTACAATGAGCAGTTCTTC. Its protein is CASSWDRGSYNEQFF. This chain uses TRBV6-2 or TRBV6-3 with TRBJ2-1; 11 bases align to TRBD1. Germline CDR1 MNHEY, CDR2 SVGEGT. The junction had 2 bases not matched to a gene; V was cut back by 6 bases and J by 1 base. There are 15 residues in the CDR3.

This clonotype has a handful of counts. The CDR3 region has the DNA TGCGCCAGCAGCCAGGACCTCCGGGACAGACGCTCTAACTATGGCTACACCTTC. It is translated as CASSQDLRDRRSNYGYTF. The rearrangement links TRBV4-1 to TRBJ1-2; 7 bases line up with TRBD1. Looked up from germline, CDR1 is MGHRA and CDR2 is YSYEKL. The length of the CDR3 is 18 residues. Trimming took 3 bases from V and 0 from J; bases not matched to a gene: 13.

This clonotype has a handful of counts. The chain carries TRBV29-1 and TRBJ2-1; 9 bases map to TRBD2. CDR3 length: 14 residues. CDR1 SQVTM and CDR2 ANQGSEA come from the germline V gene. J gave up 6 bases and V 6 bases, and 9 bases lay outside the gene matches. CDR3 region: CSVALAGPSNEQFF. CDR3 bases: TGCAGCGTCGCCCTAGCGGGGCCCAGCAATGAGCAGTTCTTC.

This chain joins TRBV7-9 and TRBJ1-1, with unresolved D. Trimming took 10 bases from V and 4 from J, leaving 16 bases between them. Germline V gene lookup returns CDR1 SEHNR and CDR2 FQNEAQ (reference sequence). The CDR3 spans 13 residues. The CDR3 loop reads CAIRENRGTEAFF. The CDR3, as DNA: TGTGCCATCCGGGAGAATCGTGGCACTGAAGCTTTCTTT. Filled out from reference TRBV7-9 and TRBJ1-1, the complete variable domain reads DTGVSQNPRHKITKRGQNVTFRCDPISEHNRLYWYRQTLGQGPEFLTYFQNEAQLEKSRLLSDRFSAERPKGSFSTLEIQRTEQGDSAMYLCAIRENRGTEAFFGQGTRLTVV.

The rearrangement links TRBV29-1 to TRBJ1-2; TRBD1 matches at 10 bases. V lost 4 bases, J lost 3 bases, and 8 bases stayed unmatched. The CDR3 consists of 15 residues. Germline V lookup: CDR1 SQVTM, CDR2 ANQGSEA. The CDR3 DNA is TGCAGCGTTGCCAAACCGGGACAGGGGCACTATGGCTACACCTTC. Protein product: CSVAKPGQGHYGYTF.

The CDR3 DNA follows: TGTGCCAGCAGTTACTCTTGGGGGGATAGTCAGCCCCAGCATTTT. Translated: CASSYSWGDSQPQHF. The chain links TRBV6-5 to TRBJ1-5, with TRBD1 as a possible D gene (5 bases). V gave up 0 bases and J gave up 6 bases, with 12 bases separating them. CDR1 is MNHEY and CDR2 is SVGAGI in the germline V gene. CDR3 length: 15 residues.

This clonotype was observed a few times. CDR3 nucleotide sequence: TGTGCCAGCAGCCCTCAGGGGGGGGATCAGCCCCAGCATTTT. Its protein product is CASSPQGGDQPQHF. The rearrangement links TRBV7-9 to TRBJ1-5, with 7 bases fitting TRBD1. Germline CDR1 and CDR2: SEHNR and FQNEAQ (reference sequence). Germline trimming cut 5 bases from V and 5 bases from J; bases unmatched to any gene: 6. CDR3 length: 14 amino acids. The whole variable domain, filled in from reference TRBV7-9 and TRBJ1-5, reads DTGVSQNPRHKITKRGQNVTFRCDPISEHNRLYWYRQTLGQGPEFLTYFQNEAQLEKSRLLSDRFSAERPKGSFSTLEIQRTEQGDSAMYLCASSPQGGDQPQHFGDGTRLSIL.

This clonotype was seen more than once but under ten times. The rearrangement uses TRBV6-2 or TRBV6-3 and TRBJ1-6, with TRBD1 matching over 7 bases. The CDR3 totals 14 residues. Germline V gene data show CDR1 as MNHEY and CDR2 as SVGEGT. The V and J ends lost 5 bases and 5 bases, in that order; junction bases with no gene match: 3. DNA of the CDR3: TGTGCCAGCAGTCCACAGGGGAATAATTCACCCCTCCACTTT. It translates to CASSPQGNNSPLHF.

This chain joins TRBV20-1 and TRBJ2-3; 8 positions agree with TRBD1. This CDR3 region has 18 residues. The trim removed 6 bases at V and 6 bases at J, leaving 23 bases unmatched. CDR1 is DFQATT and CDR2 is SNEGSKA in the germline V gene (reference sequence). CDR3 sequence reads: CSAPDDQGAMKVGDTQYF. The CDR3 nucleotides are TGCAGTGCGCCGGACGATCAGGGGGCGATGAAGGTGGGGGATACGCAGTATTTT.

The chain is built from TRBV20-1 and TRBJ2-7, with TRBD1 matching 7 bases. Per germline, CDR1 DFQATT and CDR2 SNEGSKA (reference sequence). There are 13 residues in the CDR3. Germline trimming cut 5 bases from V and 3 bases from J; bases unmatched to any gene: 7. The CDR3 DNA is TGCAGTGCTTACGGGACAGATGACTACGAGCAGTACTTC. Translating gives CSAYGTDDYEQYF.

This clonotype turned up a few times. The chain recombines TRBV9 with TRBJ2-1, with D unresolved. From germline, CDR1 is SGDLS and CDR2 YYNGEE. V was cut by 3 bases and J by 10 bases, with 11 bases left in between. The CDR3 is 12 residues long. In DNA, the CDR3 is TGTGCCAGCAGCGGAAACTTGGGAGAGCAGTTCTTC. Amino acid sequence: CASSGNLGEQFF.

This clonotype was detected many times. V is TRBV24-1 and J is TRBJ2-1; D perhaps matches TRBD2 (5 bases). Trimming took off 0 bases at V and 4 bases at J, with 15 bases between the two ends. The length of the CDR3 is 17 residues. The germline gives CDR1 KGHDR, CDR2 SFDVKD. CDR3 nucleotide sequence: TGTGCCACCAGTGATTTGACCGGGGATGGCCGATACAATGAGCAGTTCTTC. Translated: CATSDLTGDGRYNEQFF.